This note documents a single TCR beta chain sequence. The sample originates from a study of cytomegalovirus exposure and HLA in healthy donors. Using immunoSEQ multiplex PCR, the repertoire was profiled, and TCRdb retains in-frame clones only, with some absent. The sample includes tens of thousands of clones, about 87% seen only once; the top ten take less than 5%. This TCR derives from a woman aged 18-29 years in good health and CMV-seropositive. The sequenced sample was PBMCs.

The CDR3 here is CASSRERGGSSYNEQFF. The CDR3 nucleotides are TGTGCCAGTAGTAGGGAGCGGGGGGGAAGCTCCTACAATGAGCAGTTCTTC. V is TRBV19 and J is TRBJ2-1, with 10 positions matching TRBD2. This CDR3 has 17 residues. The V gene end was trimmed by 4 bases and the J gene end by 0 bases; junction bases not matched to a gene: 6. The germline CDR1 and CDR2 sequences are LNHDA and SQIVND (reference sequence).